This TCR beta chain was sequenced for a study of blood T cell repertoires in COVID-19. This clone showed up just once. In the original processing: From reference gene primer amplification, estimates of nucleated cell counts were derived. Sequenced by immunoSEQ multiplex PCR; TCRdb stores in-frame clones only, minus some. The D gene and trimming were derived from the DNA, and the V and J assignments and clone size from that table. The sample lists almost 25,000 clones, 82% occurring once. The germline CDR1 and CDR2 sequences are MGHDK and SYGVNS. Trimming took off 7 bases at V and 0 bases at J, with 10 bases between the two ends. The CDR3 loop spans 14 amino acids.

Sample: peripheral blood. The chain has TRBV25-1 and TRBJ2-1, with D perhaps TRBD2 (6 bases). This clonotype was obtained from a human donor in a cohort sampled during active COVID-19. DNA for the CDR3: TGTGCCAGCAACGGCGGGAACTCCTACAATGAGCAGTTCTTC. Its protein is CASNGGNSYNEQFF.